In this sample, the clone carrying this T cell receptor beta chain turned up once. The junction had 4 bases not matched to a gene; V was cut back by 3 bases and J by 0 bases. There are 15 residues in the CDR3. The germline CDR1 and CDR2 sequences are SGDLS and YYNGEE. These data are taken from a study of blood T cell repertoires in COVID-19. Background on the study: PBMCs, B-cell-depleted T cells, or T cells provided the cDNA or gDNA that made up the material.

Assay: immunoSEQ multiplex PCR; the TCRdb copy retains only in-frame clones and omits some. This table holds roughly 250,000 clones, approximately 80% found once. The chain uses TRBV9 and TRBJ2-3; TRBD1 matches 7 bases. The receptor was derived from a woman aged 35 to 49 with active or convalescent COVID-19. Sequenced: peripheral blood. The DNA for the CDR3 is TGTGCCAGCAGCGCCGGACAGGAGAGCACAGATACGCAGTATTTT. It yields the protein CASSAGQESTDTQYF.